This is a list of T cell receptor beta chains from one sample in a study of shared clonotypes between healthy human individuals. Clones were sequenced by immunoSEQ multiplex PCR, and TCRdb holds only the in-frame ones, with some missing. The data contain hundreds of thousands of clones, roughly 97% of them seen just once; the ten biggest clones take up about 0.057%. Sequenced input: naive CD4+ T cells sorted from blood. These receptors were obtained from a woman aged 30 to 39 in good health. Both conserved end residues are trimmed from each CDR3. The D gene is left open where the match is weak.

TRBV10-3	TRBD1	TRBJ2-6	AISGQGEDSGANVLT
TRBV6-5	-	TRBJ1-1	ASSHRFLTTEAF
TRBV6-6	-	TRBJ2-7	ASSYSGRSYEQY
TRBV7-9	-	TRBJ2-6	ASSLEIRWGANVLT
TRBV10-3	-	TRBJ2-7	AISELGAKNEQY
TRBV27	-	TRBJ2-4	ASSLCTRFTIAKNIQY
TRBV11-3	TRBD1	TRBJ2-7	ASKQGVESYEQY
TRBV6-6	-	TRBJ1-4	ASSLVATNEKLF
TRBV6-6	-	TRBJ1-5	ASSYWDNQPQH
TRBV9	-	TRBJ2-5	ASSVDYSDTQY
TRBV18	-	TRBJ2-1	ASSTNNEQF
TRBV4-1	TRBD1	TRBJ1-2	ASSHQGTGRGNYGYT
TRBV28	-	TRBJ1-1	ASSLRGPVDTEAF
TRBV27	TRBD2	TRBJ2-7	ARFQLPSGGTSGEPPYEQY
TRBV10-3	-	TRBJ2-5	AIRGAEGQETQY
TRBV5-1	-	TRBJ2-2	ASSVGPKNTGELF
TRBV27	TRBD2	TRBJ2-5	ASSRHSGGGETQY
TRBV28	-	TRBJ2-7	ASSTEPGLPTEQY
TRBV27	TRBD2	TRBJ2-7	ASSLSRLAEGYEQY
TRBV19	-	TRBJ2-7	ASSIRTTYEQY
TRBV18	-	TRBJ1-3	ASSGFTGETGNTIY
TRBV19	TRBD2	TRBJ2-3	ASSIPAGTSGPQNTQY
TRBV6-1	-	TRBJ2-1	ASSVWRSSYNEQF
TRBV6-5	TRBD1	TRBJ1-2	ASSPTGEGYGYT
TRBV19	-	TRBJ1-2	ASSIVGSSNYGYT